This T cell receptor (beta chain) was sequenced for a study of cytomegalovirus exposure and HLA in healthy donors. Profiled with immunoSEQ multiplex PCR; TCRdb holds only in-frame clones, not every one. Among approximately 150,000 clones listed, over 80% were seen once. The sequencing input was PBMCs. This TCR was recovered from a man younger than 45 in good health and CMV-seropositive.

The CDR3 DNA sequence: TGTGCCAGCAGTTTATCGGTGGAGCTAGCGGTAAACACCGGGGAGCTGTTTTTT. It codes for CASSLSVELAVNTGELFF. V and J are TRBV27 and TRBJ2-2; 7 bases align to TRBD2. This CDR3 comprises 18 residues. Trimming at V came to 0 bases and at J to 2 bases, leaving 9 bases not matched to a gene. Germline loops: CDR1 MNHEY, CDR2 SMNVEV (reference sequence).